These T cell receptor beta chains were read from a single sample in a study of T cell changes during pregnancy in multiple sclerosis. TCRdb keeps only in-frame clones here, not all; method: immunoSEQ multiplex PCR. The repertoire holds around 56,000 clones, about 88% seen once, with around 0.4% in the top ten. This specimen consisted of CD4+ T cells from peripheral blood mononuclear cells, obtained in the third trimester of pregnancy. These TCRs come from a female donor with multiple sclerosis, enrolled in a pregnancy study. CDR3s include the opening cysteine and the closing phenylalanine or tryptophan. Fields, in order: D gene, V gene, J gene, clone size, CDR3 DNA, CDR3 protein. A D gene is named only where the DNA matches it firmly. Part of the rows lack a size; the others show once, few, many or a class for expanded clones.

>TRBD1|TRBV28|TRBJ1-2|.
TGTGCCAGCAGCCCCGGACAGGGGAGCTATGGCTACACCTTC
CASSPGQGSYGYTF
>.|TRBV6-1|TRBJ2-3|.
TGTGCCAGCCGCGGGTTGACACCCAGCACAGATACGCAGTATTTT
CASRGLTPSTDTQYF
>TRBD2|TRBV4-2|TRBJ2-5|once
TGTGCCAGCAGCCAAGTCCCGGGACTAGCGGGAGAACAAGAGACCCAGTACTTC
CASSQVPGLAGEQETQYF
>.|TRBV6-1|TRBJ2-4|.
TGTGCCAGCAGTGAATCCAGAAGACAGTACTTC
CASSESRRQYF
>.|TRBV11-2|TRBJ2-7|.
TGTGCCAGCAGCTTAGGTCCCCCCAGTATGCACTTC
CASSLGPPSMHF
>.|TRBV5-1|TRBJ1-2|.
TGCGCCAGCAGCTTTAGGACGGGGGATACTGGCTACACCTTC
CASSFRTGDTGYTF
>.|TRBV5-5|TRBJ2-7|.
TGTGCCAGCATCCTTGTGGCAGGGCTGGACGAGCAGTACTTC
CASILVAGLDEQYF
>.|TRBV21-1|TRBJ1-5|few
TGTGCCAGCAGCCCCCCCGACAGGGGAAATTTGAGCAATCAGCCCCAGCATTTT
CASSPPDRGNLSNQPQHF
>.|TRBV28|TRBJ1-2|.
TGTGCCAGCAAGAAGGAGCGGTCCTATGGCTACACCTTC
CASKKERSYGYTF
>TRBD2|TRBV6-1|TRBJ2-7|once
TGTGCCAGCACAGGTGGACTAGCCTACGAGCAGTACTTC
CASTGGLAYEQYF
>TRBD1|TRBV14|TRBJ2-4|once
TGTGCCAGCAGCCAAGCGACCTACAGGGGTGGATTGGCCAAAAACATTCAGTACTTC
CASSQATYRGGLAKNIQYF
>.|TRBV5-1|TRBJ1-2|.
TGCGCCAGCAGCTTGGGGCCGTCGTTGGACAGTGTCGTATTGTATGGCTACACCTTC
CASSLGPSLDSVVLYGYTF
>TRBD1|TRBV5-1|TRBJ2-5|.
TGCGCCAGCAGCCCAGGACAGGGGGGAGGAGAGACCCAGTACTTC
CASSPGQGGGETQYF
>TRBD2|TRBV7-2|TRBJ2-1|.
TGTGCCAGCAGCCCAGTTGGGTCGAGCGGGGGGGCATGGGAGCAGTTCTTC
CASSPVGSSGGAWEQFF
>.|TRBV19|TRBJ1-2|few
TGTGCCAGTAGTATAATCGGGGGGAGCGGCTACACCTTC
CASSIIGGSGYTF
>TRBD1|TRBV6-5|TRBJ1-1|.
TGTGCCAGCAGCCGGGACAGCGTGGGGGGAGCTTTCTTT
CASSRDSVGGAFF
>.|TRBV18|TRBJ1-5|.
TGTGCCAGCTCACCTGGGGGGGCAGGTCAGCCCCAGCATTTT
CASSPGGAGQPQHF
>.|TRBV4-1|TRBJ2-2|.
TGCGCCAGCAGCCACAACAAGGGTGGGAGTAGGAACACCGGGGAGCTGTTTTTT
CASSHNKGGSRNTGELFF
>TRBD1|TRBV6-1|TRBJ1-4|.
TGTGCCAGCAGCCATGACAGGGTGAATGAAAAACTGTTTTTT
CASSHDRVNEKLFF
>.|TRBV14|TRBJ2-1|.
TGTGCCAGCAGCCAAGAATTCAGAGGTCACTACAATGAGCAGTTCTTC
CASSQEFRGHYNEQFF
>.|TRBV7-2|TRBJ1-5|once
TGTGCCAGCAGCACAGAAATTGGGCAGAGAAATCAGCCCCAGCATTTT
CASSTEIGQRNQPQHF
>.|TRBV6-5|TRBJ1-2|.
TGTGCCAGCAGTTCACTATCTCAAAAAGGAGGCTACACCTTC
CASSSLSQKGGYTF
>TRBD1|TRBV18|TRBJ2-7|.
TGTGCCAGCTTAATAGGACAGGGGCCCTACGAGCAGTACTTC
CASLIGQGPYEQYF
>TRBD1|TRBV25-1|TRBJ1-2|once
TGTGCCAGCAGTGGTACCGGGACAGGGCATGGCTACACCTTC
CASSGTGTGHGYTF
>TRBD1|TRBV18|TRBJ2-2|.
TGTGCCAGCTCACCCCGGACAGGGCCCACCACCGGGGAGCTGTTTTTT
CASSPRTGPTTGELFF
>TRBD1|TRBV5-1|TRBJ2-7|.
TGCGCCAGCAGCGGACAGGGAATGCCCTACGAGCAGTACTTC
CASSGQGMPYEQYF
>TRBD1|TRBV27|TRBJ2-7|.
TGTGCCAGCAGTCCTGAAAGGACAGGGGCCTACGAGCAGTACTTC
CASSPERTGAYEQYF
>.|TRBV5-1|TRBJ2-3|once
TGCGCCAGCAGCTTGGGGGCAGATAGTATCACAGATACGCAGTATTTT
CASSLGADSITDTQYF
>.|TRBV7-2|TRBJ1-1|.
TGTGCCAGCAGACAGGACAACACTGAAGCTTTCTTT
CASRQDNTEAFF
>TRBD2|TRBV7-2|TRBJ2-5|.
TGTGCCAGCAGCTTAAATTCCCCCGGGAACGGGGGGTCGACAGAGACCCAGTACTTC
CASSLNSPGNGGSTETQYF
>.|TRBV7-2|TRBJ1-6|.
TGTGCCAGCAGCTTAGAAGCCTCACCCCTCCACTTT
CASSLEASPLHF
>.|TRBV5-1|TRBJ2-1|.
TGCGCCAGCAGCTTGGAGGCAGCGAGCTCCTACAATGAGCAGTTCTTC
CASSLEAASSYNEQFF
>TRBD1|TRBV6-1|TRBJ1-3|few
TGTGCCAGCAGTGACCAAACAGGGGTCGGAAACACCATATATTTT
CASSDQTGVGNTIYF
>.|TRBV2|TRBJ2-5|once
TGTGCCAGCAGTGAAAGAGTAGAGACCCAGTACTTC
CASSERVETQYF
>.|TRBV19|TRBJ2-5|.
TGTGCTAGGGCTGCTAGACCGGGGGAGCTGCAAGAGACCCAGTACTTC
CARAARPGELQETQYF
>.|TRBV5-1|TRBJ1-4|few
TGCGCCAGCAGCTTGATGGAGGCCACGACGGGAGAAAAACTGTTTTTT
CASSLMEATTGEKLFF